This TCR beta chain was found in a study of beta chain features in type 1 diabetes. A few counts support this clone. Its antigen remains unknown. The CDR3 is 16 amino acids. Per the germline V gene, CDR1 is SGHTA and CDR2 is FQGNSA. Trimming at V came to 5 bases and at J to 0 bases, leaving 5 bases not matched to a gene. Notes on the study in general: HLA effects on TCRB rearrangement stayed unresolved here.

Of the isolated RNA, all was reverse transcribed, and so the sequenced material was expressed TCRB transcripts. The table came from immunoSEQ multiplex PCR; TCRdb's copy has only in-frame clones and leaves some out. The profile shows about 370,000 clones, about 15% of them singletons. The clonotype originates from a young woman in good health. The chain uses TRBV7-2 and TRBJ2-7; 12 bases line up with TRBD2. The sequenced sample consisted of naive CD4+ T cells from blood. The CDR3 DNA is TGTGCCAGCAGCCTAGGACTAGCGGGAAGCTCCTACGAGCAGTACTTC. Translating gives CASSLGLAGSSYEQYF.